This TCR beta chain was recorded in a study of early T cells in non-severe SARS-CoV-2 infection. TCRdb ran MiXCR on the 5' RACE reads and lists one entry per CDR3 protein. This sample has 97,000 or so distinct CDR3 sequences; about an eighth occur once, and the top ten carry roughly 6.2%. Germline CDR1 LGHDT, CDR2 YNNKEL (reference sequence). J gave up 7 bases and V 0 bases, and 4 bases lay outside the gene matches. The CDR3 is 15 residues long. The TCR originated in an adult who was a healthcare worker with PCR-confirmed SARS-CoV-2 infection or an uninfected control (not recorded which). The chain has TRBV3-1 and TRBJ2-1; 9 bases agree with TRBD2. Sequences were obtained from whole blood. The CDR3, as DNA: TGTGCCAGCAGCCAAGAAGGAAGCGGGAGGAATGAGCAGTTCTTC. Translating it yields CASSQEGSGRNEQFF.